This T cell receptor (beta chain) is drawn from a study of cytomegalovirus exposure and HLA in healthy donors. Notes on the study in general: Earlier findings revealed that most TCR beta V segments proved productive either about 87% or about 30% of the time.

This PCR relied on a set of 60 Vbeta primers and 13 Jbeta primers. Sequenced by immunoSEQ multiplex PCR; TCRdb stores in-frame clones only, minus some. The table includes around 190,000 clones, roughly four fifths detected once. As regards this clone: What it binds is unknown.

The V and J ends lost 4 bases and 4 bases respectively, with 15 bases between them. Germline CDR1 reads SGHRS; CDR2 reads YFSETQ. This CDR3 comprises 15 residues. This TCR was sampled from a young man in good health and CMV-seronegative. J is TRBJ1-5 and V is TRBV5-1; maybe TRBD1 (6 bases). Sequencing was done on a sample of PBMCs. DNA of the CDR3: TGCGCCAGCAGCACAGGGCCTGGGGGTAATCAGCCCCAGCATTTT. Translating it yields CASSTGPGGNQPQHF.